This is a list of T cell receptor beta chains from one sample in a study of T cell repertoires in cytomegalovirus infection. TCRdb independently ran MiXCR on the reads; one entry per CDR3 protein. The sample includes approximately 500,000 distinct CDR3 sequences, 16% of them seen just once. Source material: CD8+ T cells from PBMCs. Receptors originate from a human donor in good health (CMV status not recorded). Some clones in this sample may be carry-over from other donors' samples. Each CDR3 is given with its conserved first and last residue. A D gene is named only where the DNA matches it firmly. Rows give clone size only sometimes, using once, few, many, or a class for an expanded clone.

J gene: TRBJ1-1; V gene: TRBV27; D gene: .; clone size: few; CDR3 protein: CASSLTGPSWTFF; CDR3 DNA: TGTGCCAGCAGTTTAACGGGACCCAGTTGGACTTTCTTT
J gene: TRBJ2-2; V gene: TRBV3-1; D gene: .; clone size: few; CDR3 protein: CASSQGIGELFF; CDR3 DNA: TGTGCCAGCAGCCAAGGGATCGGGGAGCTGTTTTTT
J gene: TRBJ1-2; V gene: TRBV27; D gene: .; clone size: .; CDR3 protein: CASKWGGREDGYTF; CDR3 DNA: TGTGCCAGCAAATGGGGCGGCAGGGAGGATGGCTACACCTTC
J gene: TRBJ1-1; V gene: TRBV6-1; D gene: .; clone size: few; CDR3 protein: CASSEDRPNTEAFF; CDR3 DNA: TGTGCCAGCAGTGAAGATAGGCCAAACACTGAAGCTTTCTTT
J gene: TRBJ2-1; V gene: TRBV29-1; D gene: .; clone size: few; CDR3 protein: CSVEAWRDSSGNEQFF; CDR3 DNA: TGCAGCGTTGAGGCCTGGCGGGATAGCAGCGGCAATGAGCAGTTCTTC
J gene: TRBJ2-2; V gene: TRBV7-3; D gene: .; clone size: many; CDR3 protein: CASSLAQGSTGELFF; CDR3 DNA: TGTGCCAGCAGCTTAGCCCAAGGAAGCACCGGGGAGCTGTTTTTT
J gene: TRBJ2-3; V gene: TRBV29-1; D gene: .; clone size: few; CDR3 protein: CSASNPRERSDTQYF; CDR3 DNA: TGCAGCGCCTCTAACCCGAGGGAGCGCTCAGATACGCAGTATTTT
J gene: TRBJ2-1; V gene: TRBV11-2; D gene: .; clone size: .; CDR3 protein: CASSLEDSRDEQFF; CDR3 DNA: TGTGCCAGCAGCTTAGAAGACAGTAGGGATGAGCAGTTCTTC
J gene: TRBJ2-1; V gene: TRBV29-1; D gene: .; clone size: many; CDR3 protein: CSASAMSSYNEQFF; CDR3 DNA: TGCAGCGCGTCCGCGATGAGCTCCTACAATGAGCAGTTCTTC
J gene: TRBJ2-7; V gene: TRBV15; D gene: TRBD2; clone size: .; CDR3 protein: CATRTSREASYEQYF; CDR3 DNA: TGTGCCACCAGAACTTCGCGGGAGGCCTCCTACGAGCAGTACTTC
J gene: TRBJ2-3; V gene: TRBV29-1; D gene: .; clone size: few; CDR3 protein: CSVDGSASGDTQYF; CDR3 DNA: TGCAGCGTTGACGGTTCGGCCTCGGGAGATACGCAGTATTTT
J gene: TRBJ1-5; V gene: TRBV7-6; D gene: .; clone size: many; CDR3 protein: CASSLAPPQQGGPQHF; CDR3 DNA: TGTGCCAGCAGCTTAGCCCCCCCCCAACAGGGTGGGCCCCAGCATTTT
J gene: TRBJ2-5; V gene: TRBV28; D gene: TRBD1; clone size: many; CDR3 protein: CASSSYRGVEETQYF; CDR3 DNA: TGTGCCAGCAGTTCCTACAGGGGGGTGGAAGAGACCCAGTACTTC
J gene: TRBJ2-7; V gene: TRBV4-2; D gene: .; clone size: .; CDR3 protein: CASSTQQQGIKQYF; CDR3 DNA: TGTGCCAGCAGCACCCAGCAACAGGGAATAAAGCAGTACTTC
J gene: TRBJ1-2; V gene: TRBV7-9; D gene: TRBD1; clone size: few; CDR3 protein: CASSLAGQGDQYGYTF; CDR3 DNA: TGTGCCAGCAGCTTAGCGGGACAGGGGGATCAATATGGCTACACCTTC
J gene: TRBJ2-3; V gene: TRBV7-9; D gene: .; clone size: few; CDR3 protein: CASSFPRVIDTQYF; CDR3 DNA: TGTGCCAGCAGCTTTCCCAGGGTCATAGATACGCAGTATTTT
J gene: TRBJ1-2; V gene: TRBV6-1; D gene: TRBD1; clone size: many; CDR3 protein: CASSTGWTGGYYGYTF; CDR3 DNA: TGTGCCAGCAGTACAGGATGGACAGGGGGATACTATGGCTACACCTTC
J gene: TRBJ2-7; V gene: TRBV3-1; D gene: .; clone size: .; CDR3 protein: CASSEGNEQYF; CDR3 DNA: TGTGCCAGCAGCGAAGGCAACGAGCAGTACTTC
J gene: TRBJ2-7; V gene: TRBV27; D gene: TRBD1; clone size: many; CDR3 protein: CASSLYRGDYEQYF; CDR3 DNA: TGTGCCAGCAGTTTATACAGGGGCGATTACGAGCAGTACTTC